This T cell receptor beta chain was retrieved from a study of T cell changes during pregnancy in multiple sclerosis. The V end was cut by 4 bases, the J end by 6 bases, with 13 bases between. This CDR3 is built from 13 residues. Germline-derived CDR1 and CDR2 are SGHRS and YFSETQ. This table comes from immunoSEQ multiplex PCR, and its TCRdb copy is limited to in-frame clones, with some not included. The sample lists about 100,000 clones, more than 90% occurring once. The receptor was derived from a female donor with multiple sclerosis, enrolled in a pregnancy study. The V gene is TRBV5-1, the J gene TRBJ1-2; tentative D call: TRBD1 (5 bases). The sample consisted of peripheral blood, taken in the second trimester of pregnancy. CDR3 nucleotides: TGCGCCAGCAGCCAATGGGGCGCTGATGGCTACACCTTC. This gives the protein CASSQWGADGYTF. Combining the CDR3 with reference TRBV5-1 and TRBJ1-2 gives the whole variable domain KAGVTQTPRYLIKTRGQQVTLSCSPISGHRSVSWYQQTPGQGLQFLFEYFSETQRNKGNFPGRFSGRQFSNSRSEMNVSTLELGDSALYLCASSQWGADGYTFGSGTRLTVV.